This T cell receptor (beta chain) originates from a study of T cell responses to AZD1222 COVID-19 vaccine. Study-wide results and caveats: When two AZD1222 doses had been given, Spike-specific TCR breadth and depth rose.

On this clone: What it recognizes is unknown.

Produced via immunoSEQ multiplex PCR; TCRdb's table is partial and in-frame only. The data show 120,000 to 150,000 clones, roughly nine tenths seen once. Germline values: CDR1 SGHTA, CDR2 FQGNSA. Trimming removed 6 bases from V and 1 base from J, with 10 bases in between. CDR3 length: 14 residues. V usage is TRBV7-2 and J usage is TRBJ1-5; no firm D call. The specimen was peripheral blood, collected 28 days after the second AZD1222 dose. This clonotype originated in an adult who received the AZD1222 COVID-19 vaccine. Here the CDR3 DNA reads TGTGCCAGCAGTCTAACGGGAAGCAATCAGCCCCAGCATTTT. This translates into CASSLTGSNQPQHF.